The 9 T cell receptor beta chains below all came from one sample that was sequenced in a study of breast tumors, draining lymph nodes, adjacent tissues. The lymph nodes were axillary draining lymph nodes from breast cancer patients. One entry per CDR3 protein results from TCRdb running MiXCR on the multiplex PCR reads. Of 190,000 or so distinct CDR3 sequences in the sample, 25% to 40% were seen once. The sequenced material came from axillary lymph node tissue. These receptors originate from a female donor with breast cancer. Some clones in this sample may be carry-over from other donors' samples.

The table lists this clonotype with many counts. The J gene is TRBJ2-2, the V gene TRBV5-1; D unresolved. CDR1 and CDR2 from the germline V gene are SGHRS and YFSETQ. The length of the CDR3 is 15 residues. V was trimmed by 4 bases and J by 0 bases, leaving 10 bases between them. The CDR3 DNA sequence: TGCGCCAGCAGCCGAGACACCCCGAACACCGGGGAGCTGTTTTTT. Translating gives CASSRDTPNTGELFF. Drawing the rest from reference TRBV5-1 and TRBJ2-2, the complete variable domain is KAGVTQTPRYLIKTRGQQVTLSCSPISGHRSVSWYQQTPGQGLQFLFEYFSETQRNKGNFPGRFSGRQFSNSRSEMNVSTLELGDSALYLCASSRDTPNTGELFFGEGSRLTVL.

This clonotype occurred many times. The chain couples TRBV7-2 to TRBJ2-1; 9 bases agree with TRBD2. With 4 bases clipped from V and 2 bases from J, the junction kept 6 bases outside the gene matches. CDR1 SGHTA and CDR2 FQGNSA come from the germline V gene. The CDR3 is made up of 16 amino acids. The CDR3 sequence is CASSSSSGATYNEQFF. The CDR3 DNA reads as TGTGCCAGCAGCTCTTCTAGCGGGGCCACCTACAATGAGCAGTTCTTC.

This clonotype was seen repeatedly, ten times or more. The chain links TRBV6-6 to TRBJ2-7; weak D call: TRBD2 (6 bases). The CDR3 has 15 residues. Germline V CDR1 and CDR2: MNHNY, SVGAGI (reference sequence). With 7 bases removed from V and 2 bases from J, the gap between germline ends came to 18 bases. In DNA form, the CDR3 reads TGTGCCAGCAACATAGGCGGGGCAGTACCCTACGAGCAGTACTTC. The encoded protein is CASNIGGAVPYEQYF.

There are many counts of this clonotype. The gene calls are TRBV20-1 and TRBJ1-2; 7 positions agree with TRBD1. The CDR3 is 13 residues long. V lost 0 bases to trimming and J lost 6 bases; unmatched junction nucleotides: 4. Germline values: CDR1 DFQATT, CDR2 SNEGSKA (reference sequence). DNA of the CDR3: TGCAGTGCTAGAGATCGGACAGGCGATGGCTACACCTTC. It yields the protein CSARDRTGDGYTF.

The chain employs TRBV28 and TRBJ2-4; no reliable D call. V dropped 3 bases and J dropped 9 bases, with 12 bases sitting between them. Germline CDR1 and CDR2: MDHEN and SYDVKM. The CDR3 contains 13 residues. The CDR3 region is CASSFESLSIQYF. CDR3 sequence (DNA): TGTGCCAGCAGTTTCGAATCCCTAAGCATTCAGTACTTC.

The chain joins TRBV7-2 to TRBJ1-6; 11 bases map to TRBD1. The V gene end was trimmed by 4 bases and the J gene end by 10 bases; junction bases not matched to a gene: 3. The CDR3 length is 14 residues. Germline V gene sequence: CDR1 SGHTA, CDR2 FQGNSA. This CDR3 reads CASSSGTGGSPLHF. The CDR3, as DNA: TGTGCCAGCAGCTCGGGGACAGGGGGGTCACCCCTCCACTTT.

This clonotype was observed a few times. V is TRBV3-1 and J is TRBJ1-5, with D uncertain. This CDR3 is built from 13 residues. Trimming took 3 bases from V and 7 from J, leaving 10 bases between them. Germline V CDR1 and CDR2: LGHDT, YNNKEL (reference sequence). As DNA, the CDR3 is TGTGCCAGCAGCCAGCAGGCGGCCCAGCCCCAGCATTTT. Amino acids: CASSQQAAQPQHF.

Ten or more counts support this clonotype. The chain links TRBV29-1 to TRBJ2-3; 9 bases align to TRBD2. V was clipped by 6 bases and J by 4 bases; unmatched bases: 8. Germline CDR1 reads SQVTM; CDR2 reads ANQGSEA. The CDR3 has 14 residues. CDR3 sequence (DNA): TGCAGCGTGGCCGGGGGCGGGAGGGCAGATACGCAGTATTTT. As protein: CSVAGGGRADTQYF.

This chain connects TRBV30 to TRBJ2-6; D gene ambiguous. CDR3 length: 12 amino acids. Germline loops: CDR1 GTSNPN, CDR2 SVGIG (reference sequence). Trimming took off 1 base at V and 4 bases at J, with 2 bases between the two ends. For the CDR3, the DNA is TGTGCCTGGAGTGAGGGGGCCAACGTCCTGACTTTC. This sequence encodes CAWSEGANVLTF.